This TCR beta chain was recovered during a study of early T cells in non-severe SARS-CoV-2 infection. About the study: The sequenced material was bulk RNA from unsorted whole blood, and its chains were unpaired. Study-level results: CD4 and private specificities were missed by VDJdb matching, which favored anti-spike CD8 responses.

Unique molecular identifiers (one per individual cDNA molecule) were attached. TCRdb fed the 5' RACE reads into MiXCR, producing one record per CDR3 protein. The sample records 40,000 to 55,000 distinct CDR3 sequences, 20% to 25% being singletons. This clonotype has a count of ten or more. Antigen specificity is unknown. In germline, CDR1 is MNHNS, CDR2 SASEGT. The CDR3 is made up of 15 amino acids. Trimming removed 3 bases from V and 4 bases from J, with 13 bases in between. The sample consisted of whole blood, taken at baseline. The sequence was collected from an adult who was a healthcare worker with PCR-confirmed SARS-CoV-2 infection or an uninfected control (not recorded which). The V call is TRBV6-1, the J call TRBJ1-5; weak D call: TRBD1 (5 bases). CDR3 DNA: TGTGCCAGCAGTGAGTTTGGGGCGGGAAATCAGCCCCAGCATTTT. Translating it yields CASSEFGAGNQPQHF.